The 15 T cell receptor beta chains listed next were all sequenced from one sample in a study of T cell repertoires in ileal Crohn's disease (dated by TCRdb to the late 2010s). The sample's time point label is to be understood as: neoterminal ileum biopsy at postoperative endoscopy, about 6 months after surgery. The method behind the library was the immunoSEQ multiplex PCR assay. Imported from immuneACCESS, the table was reduced by TCRdb to in-frame sequences with V and J called. These copies leave out some clones; in studies compared against another copy, an unresolved V gene accounts for under half, and the cause of the remainder is not known. This sample gives under 12,000 clones in total; 55% to 75% of them show up just once. The leading ten clones occupy 6% to 8.5% of the sample. What was sequenced was ileal tissue. These receptors came from an adult with Crohn's disease.

CDR3 sequence reads: CASSYEGGGEQYF. As DNA, the CDR3 is TGTGCCAGCAGTTATGAGGGAGGAGGCGAGCAGTACTTC. V usage is TRBV6-5 and J usage is TRBJ2-7, with D tentatively TRBD2 (6 bases). The CDR3 loop spans 13 amino acids. CDR1 and CDR2 from the germline V gene are MNHEY and SVGAGI. Trimming removed 3 bases at V and 6 bases at J, with 12 bases between.

This chain uses TRBV2 with TRBJ2-2, with TRBD2 matching over 7 bases. This CDR3 spans 13 amino acids. J lost 4 bases, V lost 7 bases, and 3 bases had no gene match. The germline gives CDR1 SNHLY, CDR2 FYNNEI. Here the CDR3 DNA reads TGTGCCAGCATGGGGAGGGGCACCGGGGAGCTGTTTTTT. Translating it yields CASMGRGTGELFF.

V gene TRBV27 combines with J gene TRBJ1-4, with 7 nucleotides matching TRBD1. Germline loops: CDR1 MNHEY, CDR2 SMNVEV (reference sequence). V shed 2 bases and J 5 bases; nucleotides not matched to a gene: 5. The CDR3 runs 15 residues. CDR3 sequence reads: CASSLTSTGNEKLFF. CDR3 bases: TGTGCCAGCAGTTTAACATCGACAGGGAATGAAAAACTGTTTTTT. The full variable domain, its missing parts supplied by reference TRBV27 and TRBJ1-4, is EAQVTQNPRYLITVTGKKLTVTCSQNMNHEYMSWYRQDPGLGLRQIYYSMNVEVTDKGDVPEGYKVSRKEKRNFPLILESPSPNQTSLYFCASSLTSTGNEKLFFGSGTQLSVL.

The chain links TRBV5-1 to TRBJ2-2; 10 nucleotides line up with TRBD1. The CDR3 covers 16 residues. V dropped 4 bases and J dropped 5; count of bases not matched to a gene: 8. Germline CDR1 and CDR2: SGHRS and YFSETQ. The CDR3 DNA sequence: TGCGCCAGCAGCACTCGACAGGGGGCTGAAACCGGGGAGCTGTTTTTT. This gives the protein CASSTRQGAETGELFF.

This clone has just one count. This rearrangement joins TRBV2 to TRBJ1-2; D is undetermined. The germline V and J ends were trimmed by 4 bases and 2 bases, with 8 bases remaining between them. This CDR3 is 13 amino acids long. In germline, CDR1 is SNHLY, CDR2 FYNNEI. For the CDR3, the DNA is TGTGCCAGCAGTGTACAACCGAACTATGGCTACACCTTC. Translating it yields CASSVQPNYGYTF.

The chain is built from TRBV28 and TRBJ2-5; TRBD2 agrees at 16 bases. CDR3 length: 17 amino acids. The V segment lost 8 bases and the J segment 5 bases; nucleotides outside the gene matches: 11. The germline CDR1 and CDR2 sequences are MDHEN and SYDVKM. CDR3 protein: CASGSGTSGRDLETQYF. In DNA, the CDR3 is TGTGCCAGCGGATCCGGGACTAGCGGGAGGGATCTGGAGACCCAGTACTTC.

The V gene is TRBV4-2, the J gene TRBJ2-2, with D perhaps TRBD2 (6 bases). Germline values: CDR1 LGHNA, CDR2 YNFKEQ. Trimming took off 0 bases at V and 0 bases at J, with 20 bases between the two ends. This CDR3 contains 20 residues. The CDR3 protein is CASSQDPMSSGLTNTGELFF. As DNA, the CDR3 is TGTGCCAGCAGCCAAGATCCTATGTCTTCGGGACTGACGAACACCGGGGAGCTGTTTTTT.

The rearrangement joins TRBV6-5 to TRBJ2-7; 9 nucleotides align to TRBD2. This CDR3 contains 15 residues. From germline, CDR1 is MNHEY and CDR2 SVGAGI. J was trimmed by 0 bases and V by 8 bases; bases with no gene match: 8. The CDR3 DNA is TGTGCCAGCGGGCTCAGCGGGAGGAGCTCCTACGAGCAGTACTTC. It translates to CASGLSGRSSYEQYF.

The J gene is TRBJ2-2, the V gene TRBV2; TRBD2 matches at 8 bases. The CDR3 is 18 residues long. Germline V gene data show CDR1 as SNHLY and CDR2 as FYNNEI. V was clipped by 7 bases and J by 4 bases; unmatched bases: 17. The CDR3 sequence: CASTPGGSGNVGTGELFF. CDR3 nucleotides: TGTGCCAGCACCCCTGGGGGTAGCGGGAATGTTGGCACCGGGGAGCTGTTTTTT.

This clone was recorded only once. The chain combines TRBV7-3 with TRBJ2-5; 11 bases are shared with TRBD2. The junction had 6 bases not matched to a gene; V was cut back by 5 bases and J by 4 bases. Germline V gives CDR1 SGHTA, CDR2 FQGTGA. The CDR3 has 15 amino acids. This CDR3 is CASSQGLAAAETQYF. The CDR3 DNA is TGTGCCAGCAGCCAGGGACTAGCGGCTGCAGAGACCCAGTACTTC.

This clone was detected only once. The chain couples TRBV28 to TRBJ2-1; 11 bases align to TRBD1. There are 16 residues in the CDR3. The ends lost 6 bases at V and 8 bases at J; junction bases unmatched: 12. Germline-derived CDR1 and CDR2 are MDHEN and SYDVKM. CDR3: CASRSPGQGAVYEQFF. CDR3 nucleotide sequence: TGTGCCAGCAGAAGTCCCGGACAGGGGGCCGTCTATGAGCAGTTCTTC.

The chain couples TRBV7-8 to TRBJ1-5; 9 bases line up with TRBD1. J lost 7 bases, V lost 7 bases, and 14 bases had no gene match. This CDR3 region has 16 residues. CDR1 is SGHVS and CDR2 is FQNEAQ in the germline V gene. The CDR3 sequence is CASTPGTGTHLQPQHF. The DNA for the CDR3 is TGTGCCAGCACCCCCGGGACAGGGACCCATTTGCAGCCCCAGCATTTT.

Notes on this clone: Compared with germline, one end of the junction differs, possibly owing to a read error. V usage is TRBV28 and J usage is TRBJ1-4, with D perhaps TRBD1 (6 bases). The CDR3 runs 12 residues. The germline V gene encodes CDR1 MDHEN and CDR2 SYDVKM. CDR3 protein: CASSLRGKKLFF. The CDR3 DNA is TGTGCCAGCAGTTTAAGGGGGAAAAAGCTGTTTTTT.

This clone was picked up a small number of times. The chain uses TRBV11-2 and TRBJ2-2; 8 bases map to TRBD1. Per germline, CDR1 SGHAT and CDR2 FQNNGV. This CDR3 comprises 18 residues. V was clipped by 5 bases and J by 4 bases; unmatched bases: 15. CDR3 sequence reads: CASSPWTGRERGTGELFF. The CDR3 bases are TGTGCCAGCAGCCCTTGGACAGGGCGGGAAAGGGGCACCGGGGAGCTGTTTTTT.

The chain combines TRBV2 with TRBJ1-1; 11 bases map to TRBD1. CDR1 is SNHLY and CDR2 is FYNNEI in the germline V gene. V was clipped by 6 bases and J by 5 bases; unmatched bases: 14. CDR3 size: 17 residues. The CDR3 sequence is CASRERTGGKPRTEAFF. In DNA form, the CDR3 reads TGTGCCAGCAGGGAACGGACAGGGGGCAAGCCGAGAACTGAAGCTTTCTTT.